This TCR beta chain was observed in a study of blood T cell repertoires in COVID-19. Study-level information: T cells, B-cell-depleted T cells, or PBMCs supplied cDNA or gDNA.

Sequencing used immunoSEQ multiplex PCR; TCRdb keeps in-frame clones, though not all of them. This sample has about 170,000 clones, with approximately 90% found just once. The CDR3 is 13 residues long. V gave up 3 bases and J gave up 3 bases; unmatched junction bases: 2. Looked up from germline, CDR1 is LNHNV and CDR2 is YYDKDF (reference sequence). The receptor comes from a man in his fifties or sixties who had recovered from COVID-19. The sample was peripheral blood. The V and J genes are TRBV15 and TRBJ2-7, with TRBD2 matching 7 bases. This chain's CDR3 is CATSSGLVYEQYF. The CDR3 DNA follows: TGTGCCACCAGCAGCGGACTAGTCTACGAGCAGTACTTC.